These 22 T cell receptor beta chains were sequenced from one sample in a study of control samples from healthy donors and cancer patients. This table comes from immunoSEQ multiplex PCR, and its TCRdb copy is limited to in-frame clones, with some not included. Of fewer than 200,000 clones listed, around 93% were seen once; the top ten hold roughly 1.5%. The specimen sequenced was blood. These receptors all stem from a man in his late teens or twenties in good health.

The chain employs TRBV20-1 and TRBJ1-1; TRBD1 aligns across 7 bases. Unmatched junction bases numbered 11, after V lost 3 bases and J lost 4 bases. This CDR3 is built from 15 residues. Germline V gene data show CDR1 as DFQATT and CDR2 as SNEGSKA (reference sequence). CDR3 DNA sequence: TGCAGTGCTAGTCCTAGGGGCAGGGGGTTCACTGAAGCTTTCTTT. Amino acid sequence: CSASPRGRGFTEAFF.

The chain recombines TRBV10-3 with TRBJ1-2; D possibly corresponds to TRBD1 (5 bases). The V gene's germline CDR1 is ENHRY and CDR2 SYGVKD. This CDR3 comprises 12 residues. Trimming stripped 2 bases from V and 8 bases from J, with 9 bases between. CDR3 coding DNA: TGTGCCATCAGTGAGGCCAGGGAAGGCTACACCTTC. This codes for CAISEAREGYTF.

V usage is TRBV18 and J usage is TRBJ1-6; 9 nucleotides match TRBD1. This CDR3 is 15 amino acids long. Per the germline V gene, CDR1 is KGHSH and CDR2 is LQKENI. With V trimmed by 2 bases and J by 5 bases, 1 base remained unmatched. CDR3 loop: CASSPGDRDNSPLHF. The CDR3 DNA reads TGTGCCAGCTCACCAGGGGACAGGGATAATTCACCCCTCCACTTT.

The chain joins TRBV30 to TRBJ2-7; unclear D gene. In germline, CDR1 is GTSNPN, CDR2 SVGIG (reference sequence). The CDR3 is 11 amino acids. Deletions cut 2 bases from V and 3 bases from J, with 5 bases between. CDR3 in DNA: TGTGCCTGGAGTAGTAACTACGAGCAGTACTTC. This translates into CAWSSNYEQYF.

The chain links TRBV30 to TRBJ1-5; no firm D call. Germline V CDR1 and CDR2: GTSNPN, SVGIG (reference sequence). The ends were cut back, 0 bases at V and 0 bases at J, with 15 bases in the middle. The CDR3 contains 17 residues. CDR3 sequence reads: CAWSVPGQLYSNQPQHF. CDR3 DNA sequence: TGTGCCTGGAGTGTACCTGGGCAGCTATATAGCAATCAGCCCCAGCATTTT.

This chain links TRBV20-1 with TRBJ2-1, with 10 bases that match TRBD2. The J segment lost 3 bases and the V segment lost 3 bases, leaving 5 bases of the junction unmatched. Per the germline V gene, CDR1 is DFQATT and CDR2 is SNEGSKA (reference sequence). CDR3 size: 15 residues. CDR3 amino acids: CSASLASGSYNEQFF. CDR3 sequence (DNA): TGCAGTGCTAGTCTGGCTAGCGGGAGCTACAATGAGCAGTTCTTC.

The J gene is TRBJ1-4, the V gene TRBV21-1. TRBV21-1 is described as a pseudogene. The CDR3 spans 15 residues. CDR3 in amino acids: CASSKSGVGDEKLFF. Here the CDR3 DNA reads TGTGCCAGCAGCAAGTCCGGGGTAGGGGATGAAAAACTGTTTTTT.

This clone was counted only a few times. The V call is TRBV29-1, the J call TRBJ1-4; D gene unclear. The CDR3 covers 14 residues. Germline V CDR1 and CDR2: SQVTM, ANQGSEA. The germline V and J ends were trimmed by 4 bases and 0 bases, with 9 bases remaining between them. As DNA, the CDR3 is TGCAGCGTTGCCTCCGTTGCAACTAATGAAAAACTGTTTTTT. Encoded protein: CSVASVATNEKLFF.

CDR3 nucleotides: TGTGCCAGCAGGCAACCGGGACAGGGGAACTACGAGCAGTACTTC. It yields the protein CASRQPGQGNYEQYF. The rearrangement joins TRBV27 to TRBJ2-7, with 10 bases matching TRBD1. This CDR3 comprises 15 residues. Germline trimming cut 6 bases from V and 3 bases from J; bases unmatched to any gene: 8. Germline-derived CDR1 and CDR2 are MNHEY and SMNVEV (reference sequence).

Concerning this clone itself: This same CDR3 is encoded by further DNA sequences in the sample. This chain joins TRBV3-1 (or the pseudogene TRBV3-2) and TRBJ2-5, with 7 bases that match TRBD2. V lost 3 bases and J lost 5; bases outside the gene matches: 0. This CDR3 comprises 12 residues. From germline, CDR1 is LGHDT and CDR2 YNNKEL (reference sequence). The CDR3 reads CASSQGGETQYF. The CDR3, as DNA: TGTGCCAGCAGCCAGGGAGGGGAGACCCAGTACTTC.

This chain connects TRBV3-1 (or the pseudogene TRBV3-2) to TRBJ2-1, with 14 bases fitting TRBD2. With V trimmed by 4 bases and J by 9 bases, 5 bases remained unmatched. The CDR3 is 15 residues long. The germline V gene encodes CDR1 LGHDT and CDR2 YNNKEL (reference sequence). The CDR3 spells CASSRLAGGAGEQFF. DNA for the CDR3: TGTGCCAGCAGCCGACTAGCGGGGGGGGCGGGTGAGCAGTTCTTC.

V and J are TRBV7-3 and TRBJ2-1, with 12 positions matching TRBD1. The length of the CDR3 is 16 residues. V lost 5 bases, J lost 6 bases, and 8 bases stayed unmatched. Germline V gene data show CDR1 as SGHTA and CDR2 as FQGTGA. In DNA, the CDR3 is TGTGCCAGCAGCCGTTTAAGGGACAGGGGGCCCAATGAGCAGTTCTTC. Translated, it gives CASSRLRDRGPNEQFF.

This CDR3 reads CASSVGFSYGYTF. CDR3 coding DNA: TGTGCCAGCAGCGTAGGGTTTAGCTATGGCTACACCTTC. The rearrangement uses TRBV9 and TRBJ1-2; D is ambiguous. In germline, CDR1 is SGDLS, CDR2 YYNGEE. Trimming took 0 bases from V and 4 from J, leaving 7 bases between them. The length of the CDR3 is 13 residues. Full variable domain (outside the CDR3, taken from reference TRBV9 and TRBJ1-2): DSGVTQTPKHLITATGQRVTLRCSPRSGDLSVYWYQQSLDQGLQFLIQYYNGEERAKGNILERFSAQQFPDLHSELNLSSLELGDSALYFCASSVGFSYGYTFGSGTRLTVV.

The chain recombines TRBV3-1 (or the pseudogene TRBV3-2) with TRBJ1-6, with unresolved D. CDR1 is LGHDT and CDR2 is YNNKEL in the germline V gene (reference sequence). There are 14 residues in the CDR3. Trimming left V 3 bases short and J 7 bases short, with 10 bases between. CDR3 coding DNA: TGTGCCAGCAGCCACTACGAGACGAATTCACCCCTCCACTTT. Translation: CASSHYETNSPLHF.

This chain links TRBV7-3 with TRBJ2-2; D is unclear. The V end lost 7 bases, the J end lost 5 bases, and 11 bases lay between the germline ends. The CDR3 is 13 residues long. Germline-derived CDR1 and CDR2 are SGHTA and FQGTGA. The CDR3 reads CASTVLGTGELFF. The CDR3 DNA reads as TGTGCCAGCACTGTCTTGGGGACCGGGGAGCTGTTTTTT.

The V gene is TRBV30, the J gene TRBJ2-5, with D possibly being TRBD2 (7 bases). There are 11 residues in the CDR3. V lost 7 bases and J lost 6, with 12 bases in between. Germline V CDR1 and CDR2: GTSNPN, SVGIG (reference sequence). CDR3 nucleotide sequence: TGTGCCTTCGACGGGGGGCAGACCCAGTACTTC. This codes for CAFDGGQTQYF.

This rearrangement joins TRBV5-6 to TRBJ2-7; tentatively, D is TRBD2 (6 bases). The germline CDR1 and CDR2 sequences are SGHDT and YYEEEE. The CDR3 is made up of 13 amino acids. V was clipped by 4 bases and J by 6 bases, with 14 bases between them. The CDR3 coding sequence is TGTGCCAGCAGCCCCGGGGGACTGGGCGAGCAGTACTTC. This translates into CASSPGGLGEQYF.

V is TRBV9 and J is TRBJ2-2; TRBD2 matches at 7 bases. The germline V gene encodes CDR1 SGDLS and CDR2 YYNGEE. V lost 4 bases and J lost 7; bases outside the gene matches: 10. The CDR3 is 15 residues long. The CDR3 DNA sequence: TGTGCCAGCAGCCCGATGGGCGGGGGTGGCGGGGAGCTGTTTTTT. Protein sequence: CASSPMGGGGGELFF.

The CDR3 reads CASSKESGAPLHF. The CDR3 coding sequence is TGTGCCAGCAGTAAGGAATCAGGGGCACCCCTCCACTTT. This chain joins TRBV6-5 and TRBJ1-6; D is perhaps TRBD1 (6 bases). The ends were cut back, 5 bases at V and 11 bases at J, with 13 bases in the middle. The CDR3 extends over 13 amino acids. Germline CDR1 MNHEY, CDR2 SVGAGI.

The chain carries TRBV24-1 and TRBJ1-2, with unresolved D. V lost 6 bases and J lost 6, with 7 bases in between. Germline loops: CDR1 KGHDR, CDR2 SFDVKD. CDR3 length: 11 residues. The CDR3 sequence: CATSNYNGYTF. The CDR3 DNA sequence: TGTGCCACCAGTAATTATAATGGCTACACCTTC.

This sequence joins TRBV10-3 and TRBJ1-2; TRBD1 might be the D (6 bases). Trimming pared 3 bases from V and 6 bases from J, leaving 14 bases between. The length of the CDR3 is 14 residues. CDR1 ENHRY and CDR2 SYGVKD come from the germline V gene. DNA of the CDR3: TGTGCCATCAGTGATGTGGGGGGCAGGCATGGCTACACCTTC. Translated, it gives CAISDVGGRHGYTF.

The V gene is TRBV7-3, the J gene TRBJ2-7, with D tentatively TRBD1 (7 bases). The germline V gene has CDR1 SGHTA and CDR2 FQGTGA. The CDR3 loop spans 13 amino acids. V lost 8 bases to trimming and J lost 0 bases, with 11 bases between them. The CDR3 bases are TGTGCCAGCTCAGGGGGGAGCTCCTACGAGCAGTACTTC. Residues: CASSGGSSYEQYF.